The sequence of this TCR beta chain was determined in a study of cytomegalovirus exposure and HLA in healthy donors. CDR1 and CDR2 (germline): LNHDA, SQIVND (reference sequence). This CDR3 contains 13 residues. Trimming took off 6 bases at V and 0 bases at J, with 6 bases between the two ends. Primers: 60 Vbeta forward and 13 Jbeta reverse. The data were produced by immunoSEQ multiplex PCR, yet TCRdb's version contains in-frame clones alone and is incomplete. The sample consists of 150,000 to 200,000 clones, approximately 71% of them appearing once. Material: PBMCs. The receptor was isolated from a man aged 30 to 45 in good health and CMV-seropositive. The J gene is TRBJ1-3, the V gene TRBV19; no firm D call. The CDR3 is CASSSFSGNTIYF. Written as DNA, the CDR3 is TGTGCCAGTAGCAGTTTCTCTGGAAACACCATATATTTT.